The clone carrying this TCR beta chain was counted ten times or more. No patient received treatment before thyroid surgery. This CDR3 comprises 18 residues. CDR1 DFQATT and CDR2 SNEGSKA come from the germline V gene (reference sequence). V lost 5 bases to trimming and J lost 2 bases, with 25 bases between them. The source of the sample is a study of metastatic and nonmetastatic thyroid tumors. TCRdb redid the clone calls on the PCR reads using MiXCR. The sample carries 75,000 to 95,000 clones, roughly 13% recorded once. Sequencing was carried out using blood. V is TRBV20-1 and J is TRBJ2-1; D gene uncertain. The sequence was obtained from a female donor with papillary thyroid cancer or a benign thyroid nodule (not recorded which). Some clones in this sample may be carry-over from other donors' samples. The CDR3: CSASTFARAYDPYNEQFF. The CDR3 DNA sequence: TGCAGTGCTTCAACCTTTGCTCGCGCGTACGACCCCTACAATGAGCAGTTCTTC.